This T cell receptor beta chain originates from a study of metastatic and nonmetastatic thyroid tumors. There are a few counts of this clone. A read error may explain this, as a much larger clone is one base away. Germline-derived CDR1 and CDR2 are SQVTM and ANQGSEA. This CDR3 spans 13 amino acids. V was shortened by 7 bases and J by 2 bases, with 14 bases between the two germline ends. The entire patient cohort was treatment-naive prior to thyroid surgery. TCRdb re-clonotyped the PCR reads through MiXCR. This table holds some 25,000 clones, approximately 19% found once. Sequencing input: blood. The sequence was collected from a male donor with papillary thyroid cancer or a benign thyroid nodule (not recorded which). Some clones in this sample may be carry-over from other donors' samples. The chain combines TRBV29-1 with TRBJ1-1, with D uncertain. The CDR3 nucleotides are TGCAGCGGGGTCGTACATGTAAACACTGAAGCTTTCTTT. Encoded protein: CSGVVHVNTEAFF.